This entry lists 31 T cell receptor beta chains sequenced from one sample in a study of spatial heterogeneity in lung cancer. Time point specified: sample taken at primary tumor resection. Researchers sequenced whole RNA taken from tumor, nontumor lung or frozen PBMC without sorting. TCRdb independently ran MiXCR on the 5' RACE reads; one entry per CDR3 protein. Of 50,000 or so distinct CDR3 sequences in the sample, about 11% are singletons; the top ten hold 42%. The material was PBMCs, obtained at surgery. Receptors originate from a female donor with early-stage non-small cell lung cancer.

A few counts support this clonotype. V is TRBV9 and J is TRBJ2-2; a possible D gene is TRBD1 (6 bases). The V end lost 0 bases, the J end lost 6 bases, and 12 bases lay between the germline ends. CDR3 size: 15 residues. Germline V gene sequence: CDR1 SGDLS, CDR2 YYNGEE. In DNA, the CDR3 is TGTGCCAGCAGCGTAGAACAGGGAGCGTCCGGGGAGCTGTTTTTT. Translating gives CASSVEQGASGELFF. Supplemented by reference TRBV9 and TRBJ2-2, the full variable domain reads DSGVTQTPKHLITATGQRVTLRCSPRSGDLSVYWYQQSLDQGLQFLIQYYNGEERAKGNILERFSAQQFPDLHSELNLSSLELGDSALYFCASSVEQGASGELFFGEGSRLTVL.

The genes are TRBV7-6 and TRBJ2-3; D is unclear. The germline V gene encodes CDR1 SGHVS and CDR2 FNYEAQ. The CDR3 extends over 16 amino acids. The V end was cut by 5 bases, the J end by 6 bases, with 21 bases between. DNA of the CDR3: TGTGCCAGCAGCCGATCGGACCCCGTCGATGGGGATACGCAGTATTTT. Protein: CASSRSDPVDGDTQYF.

The CDR3 DNA reads as TGTGCCAGTAGTCCGGCGCCGGGAACTAACTATGGCTACACCTTC. It yields the protein CASSPAPGTNYGYTF. The rearrangement joins TRBV19 to TRBJ1-2, with unresolved D. V lost 5 bases to trimming and J lost 0 bases, with 13 bases between them. The CDR3 is made up of 15 amino acids. The germline CDR1 and CDR2 sequences are LNHDA and SQIVND (reference sequence).

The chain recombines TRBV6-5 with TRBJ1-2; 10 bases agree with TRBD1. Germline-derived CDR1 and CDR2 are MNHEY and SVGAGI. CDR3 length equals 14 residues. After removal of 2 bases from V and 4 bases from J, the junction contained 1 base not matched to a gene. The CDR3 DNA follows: TGTGCCAGCAGTTACCGGGACAGGGGCTATGGCTACACCTTC. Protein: CASSYRDRGYGYTF.

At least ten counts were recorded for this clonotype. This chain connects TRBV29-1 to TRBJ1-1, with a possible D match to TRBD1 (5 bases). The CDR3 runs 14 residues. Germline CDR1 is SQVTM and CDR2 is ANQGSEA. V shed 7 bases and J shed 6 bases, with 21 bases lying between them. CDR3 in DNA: TGCAGCGCCTTCCCCTTGGGGACGATCTCTGAAGCTTTCTTT. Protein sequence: CSAFPLGTISEAFF.

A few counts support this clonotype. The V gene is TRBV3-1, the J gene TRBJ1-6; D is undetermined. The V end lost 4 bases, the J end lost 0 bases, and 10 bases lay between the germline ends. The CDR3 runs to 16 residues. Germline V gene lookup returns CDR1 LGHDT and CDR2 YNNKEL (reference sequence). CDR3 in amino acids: CASSPVVSSYNSPLHF. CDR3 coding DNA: TGTGCCAGCAGCCCGGTTGTTAGCTCCTATAATTCACCCCTCCACTTT.

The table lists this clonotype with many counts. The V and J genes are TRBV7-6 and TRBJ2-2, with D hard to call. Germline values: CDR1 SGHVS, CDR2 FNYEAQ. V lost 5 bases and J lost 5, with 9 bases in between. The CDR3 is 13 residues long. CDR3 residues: CASSAELTGELFF. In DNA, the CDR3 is TGTGCCAGCAGCGCAGAATTAACCGGGGAGCTGTTTTTT.

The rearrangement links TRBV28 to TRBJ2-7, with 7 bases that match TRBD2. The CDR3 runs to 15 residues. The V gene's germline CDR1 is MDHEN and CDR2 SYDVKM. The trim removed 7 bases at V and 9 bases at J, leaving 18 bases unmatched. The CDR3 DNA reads TGTGCCAGCAAACAGGCGGGACTTTCACCGGGGGGGCAGTACTTC. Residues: CASKQAGLSPGGQYF.

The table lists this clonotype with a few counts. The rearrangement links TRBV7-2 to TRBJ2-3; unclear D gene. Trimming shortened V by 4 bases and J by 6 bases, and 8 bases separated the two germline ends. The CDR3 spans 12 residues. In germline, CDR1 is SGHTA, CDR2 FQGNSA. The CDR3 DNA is TGTGCCAGCAGCTGGGGTGGTGATACGCAGTATTTT. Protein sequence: CASSWGGDTQYF.

CDR3: CASSTGYLNGYTF. The CDR3 DNA reads as TGTGCCAGCAGTACCGGTTACCTAAATGGCTACACCTTC. The genes are TRBV27 and TRBJ1-2, with unresolved D. This CDR3 has 13 amino acids. Germline V gives CDR1 MNHEY, CDR2 SMNVEV (reference sequence). The germline V and J ends were trimmed by 5 bases and 6 bases, with 13 bases remaining between them.

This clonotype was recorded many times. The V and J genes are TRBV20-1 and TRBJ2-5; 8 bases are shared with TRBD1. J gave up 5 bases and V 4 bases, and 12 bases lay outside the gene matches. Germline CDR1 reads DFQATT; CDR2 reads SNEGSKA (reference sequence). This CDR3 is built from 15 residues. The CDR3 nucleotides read TGCAGTGCTATCCGGGACAGGAGTTTGGTGGAGACCCAGTACTTC. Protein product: CSAIRDRSLVETQYF.

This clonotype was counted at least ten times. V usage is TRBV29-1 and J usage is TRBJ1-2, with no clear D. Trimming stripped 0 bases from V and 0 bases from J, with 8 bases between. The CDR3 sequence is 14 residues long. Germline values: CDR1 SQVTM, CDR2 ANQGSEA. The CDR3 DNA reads TGCAGCGTTGAAGATAAGGGCTCTAACTATGGCTACACCTTC. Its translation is CSVEDKGSNYGYTF.

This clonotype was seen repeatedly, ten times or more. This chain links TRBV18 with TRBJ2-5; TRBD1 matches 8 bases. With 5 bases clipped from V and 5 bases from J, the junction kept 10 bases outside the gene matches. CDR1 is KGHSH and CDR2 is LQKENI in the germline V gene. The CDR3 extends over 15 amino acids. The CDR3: CASSFGQGGLETQYF. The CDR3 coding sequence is TGTGCCAGCTCATTCGGACAGGGAGGCCTGGAGACCCAGTACTTC.

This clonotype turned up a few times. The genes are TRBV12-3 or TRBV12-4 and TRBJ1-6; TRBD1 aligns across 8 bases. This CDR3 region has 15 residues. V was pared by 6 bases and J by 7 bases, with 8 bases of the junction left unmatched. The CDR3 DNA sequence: TGTGCCAGCAGAGGACAGGGAATAAGCAATTCACCCCTCCACTTT. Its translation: CASRGQGISNSPLHF.

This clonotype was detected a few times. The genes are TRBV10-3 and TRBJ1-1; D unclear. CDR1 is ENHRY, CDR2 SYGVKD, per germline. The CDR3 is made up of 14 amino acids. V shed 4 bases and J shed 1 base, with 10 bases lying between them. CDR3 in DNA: TGTGCCATCAGTGGTGCGCGTTGGAACACTGAAGCTTTCTTT. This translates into CAISGARWNTEAFF.

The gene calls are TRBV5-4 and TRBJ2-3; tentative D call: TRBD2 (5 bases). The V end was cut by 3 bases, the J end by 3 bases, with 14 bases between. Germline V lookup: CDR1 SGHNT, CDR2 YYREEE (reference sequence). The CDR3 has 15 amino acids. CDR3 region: CASSSRKEGTDTQYF. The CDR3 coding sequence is TGTGCCAGCAGCTCCCGCAAAGAGGGTACAGATACGCAGTATTTT.

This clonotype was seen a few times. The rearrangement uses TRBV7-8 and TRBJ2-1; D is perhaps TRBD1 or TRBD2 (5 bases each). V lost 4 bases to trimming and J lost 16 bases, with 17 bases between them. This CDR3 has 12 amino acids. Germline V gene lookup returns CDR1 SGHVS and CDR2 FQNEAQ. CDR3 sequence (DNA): TGTGCCAGCAGCTCTAAACGGGACGGTGGTTTCTTC. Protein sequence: CASSSKRDGGFF.

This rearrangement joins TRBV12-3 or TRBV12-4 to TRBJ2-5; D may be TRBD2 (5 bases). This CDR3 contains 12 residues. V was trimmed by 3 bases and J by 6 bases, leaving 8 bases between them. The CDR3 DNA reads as TGTGCCAGCAGTTTGAGGGAACAGACCCAGTACTTC. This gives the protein CASSLREQTQYF.

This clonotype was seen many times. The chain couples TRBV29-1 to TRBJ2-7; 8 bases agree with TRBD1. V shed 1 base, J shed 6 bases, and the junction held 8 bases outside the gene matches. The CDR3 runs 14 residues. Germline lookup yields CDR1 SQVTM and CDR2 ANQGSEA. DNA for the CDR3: TGCAGCGTTGAAGGGACAGGGTTGGCAGGCGAGCAGTACTTC. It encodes CSVEGTGLAGEQYF.

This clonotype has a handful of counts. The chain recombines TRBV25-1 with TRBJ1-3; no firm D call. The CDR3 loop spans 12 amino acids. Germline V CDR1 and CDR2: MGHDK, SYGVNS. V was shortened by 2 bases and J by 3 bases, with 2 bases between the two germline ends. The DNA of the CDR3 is TGTGCCAGCAGTGAAGGTGGAAACACCATATATTTT. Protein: CASSEGGNTIYF.

The chain's CDR3 is CASSLGGTSGRETQYF. In nucleotides, the CDR3 is TGTGCCAGCAGCTTGGGCGGGACTAGCGGCCGGGAGACCCAGTACTTC. The rearrangement uses TRBV5-6 and TRBJ2-5; 11 bases agree with TRBD2. Looked up from germline, CDR1 is SGHDT and CDR2 is YYEEEE. With V trimmed by 0 bases and J by 5 bases, 6 bases remained unmatched. The CDR3 spans 16 residues.

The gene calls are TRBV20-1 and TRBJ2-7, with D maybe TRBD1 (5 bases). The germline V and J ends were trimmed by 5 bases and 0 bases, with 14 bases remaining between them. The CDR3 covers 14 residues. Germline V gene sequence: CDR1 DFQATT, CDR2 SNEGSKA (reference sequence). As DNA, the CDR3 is TGCAGTGCTCCCCAGGACACCTTCTCCTACGAGCAGTACTTC. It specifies CSAPQDTFSYEQYF.

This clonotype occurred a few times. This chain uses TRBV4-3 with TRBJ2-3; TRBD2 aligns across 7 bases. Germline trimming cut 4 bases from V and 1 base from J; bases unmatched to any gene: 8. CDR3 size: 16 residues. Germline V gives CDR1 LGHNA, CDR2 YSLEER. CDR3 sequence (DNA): TGCGCCAGCAGCCCCAGTAGGCTAGCGGGCACAGATACGCAGTATTTT. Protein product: CASSPSRLAGTDTQYF.

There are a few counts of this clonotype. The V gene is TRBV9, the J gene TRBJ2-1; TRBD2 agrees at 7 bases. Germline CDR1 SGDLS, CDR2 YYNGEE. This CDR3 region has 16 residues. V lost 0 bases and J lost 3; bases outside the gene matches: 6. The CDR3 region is CASSVATGLGYNEQFF. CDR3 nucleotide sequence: TGTGCCAGCAGCGTAGCTACAGGACTAGGCTACAATGAGCAGTTCTTC.

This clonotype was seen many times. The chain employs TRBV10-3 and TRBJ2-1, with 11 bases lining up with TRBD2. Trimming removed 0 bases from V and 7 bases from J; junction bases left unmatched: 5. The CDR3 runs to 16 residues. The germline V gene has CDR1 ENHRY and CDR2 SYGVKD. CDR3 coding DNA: TGTGCCATCAGTGAGTCTGGTAGCGGGGGGGTGAATGAGCAGTTCTTC. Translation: CAISESGSGGVNEQFF.

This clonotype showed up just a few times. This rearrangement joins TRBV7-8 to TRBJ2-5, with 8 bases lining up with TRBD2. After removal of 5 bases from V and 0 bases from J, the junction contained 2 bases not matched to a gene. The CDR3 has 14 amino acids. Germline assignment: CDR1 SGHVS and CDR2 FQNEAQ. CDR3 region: CASSRGGDQETQYF. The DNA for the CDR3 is TGTGCCAGCAGCCGGGGGGGGGACCAAGAGACCCAGTACTTC.

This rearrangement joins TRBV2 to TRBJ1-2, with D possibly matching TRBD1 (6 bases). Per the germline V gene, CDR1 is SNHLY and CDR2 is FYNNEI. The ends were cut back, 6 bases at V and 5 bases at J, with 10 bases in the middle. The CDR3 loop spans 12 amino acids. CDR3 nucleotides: TGTGCCAGCAGGGATACAGGGTATGGCTACACCTTC. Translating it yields CASRDTGYGYTF.

The CDR3 bases are TGTGCCAGTAGACTAGCGGGGGGAGCCGGGGAGCTGTTTTTT. Translation: CASRLAGGAGELFF. This sequence joins TRBV19 and TRBJ2-2, with TRBD2 identical over 12 bases. The CDR3 sequence is 14 residues long. V lost 6 bases and J lost 6; bases outside the gene matches: 2. Germline V CDR1 and CDR2: LNHDA, SQIVND (reference sequence).

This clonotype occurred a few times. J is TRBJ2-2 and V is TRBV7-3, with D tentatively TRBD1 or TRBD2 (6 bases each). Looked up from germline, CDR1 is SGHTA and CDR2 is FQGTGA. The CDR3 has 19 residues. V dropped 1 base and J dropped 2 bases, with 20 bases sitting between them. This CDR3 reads CASSLNPVEGGGNTGELFF. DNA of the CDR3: TGTGCCAGCAGCTTAAATCCCGTCGAGGGGGGCGGAAACACCGGGGAGCTGTTTTTT.

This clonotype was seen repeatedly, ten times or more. CDR3 residues: CASSSHAGGSGTEAFF. The CDR3 DNA reads as TGTGCCAGCAGTTCCCACGCTGGGGGGTCGGGCACTGAAGCTTTCTTT. V gene TRBV12-3 or TRBV12-4 combines with J gene TRBJ1-1, with D tentatively TRBD1 (5 bases). V dropped 4 bases and J dropped 4 bases, with 19 bases sitting between them. CDR3 size: 16 residues.

CDR3 sequence reads: CSAPGQSSYNEQFF. In DNA form, the CDR3 reads TGCAGTGCCCCCGGACAGAGCTCCTACAATGAGCAGTTCTTC. The rearrangement joins TRBV20-1 to TRBJ2-1; TRBD1 is a possible D gene (6 bases). This CDR3 has 14 amino acids. V was clipped by 6 bases and J by 0 bases, with 12 bases between them. CDR1 and CDR2 (germline): DFQATT, SNEGSKA (reference sequence).